This is a list of T cell receptor beta chains from one sample in a study of blood T cell repertoires in COVID-19. Produced via immunoSEQ multiplex PCR; TCRdb's table is partial and in-frame only. This table holds 450,000 to 500,000 clones, 70% to 90% found once. Sequenced input: peripheral blood. These receptors were taken from a human donor in a cohort sampled during active COVID-19. Each CDR3 is given with its conserved first and last residue. D genes are given only for firm matches. Clone size is shown for a subset of rows, as once, few, many or a class of expanded clone.

d_gene,v_gene,len,abundance,j_gene,CDR3nt,CDR3aa
TRBD2,TRBV5-4,17,-,TRBJ2-1,TGTGCCAGCAGCGTAGGGTTAGCGGGAGGGTCCCACAATGAGCAGTTCTTC,CASSVGLAGGSHNEQFF
-,TRBV12-3/TRBV12-4,13,once,TRBJ1-2,TGTGCCAGCACCCTCAGGCTCCGCTATGGCTACACCTTC,CASTLRLRYGYTF
TRBD2,TRBV7-6,16,once,TRBJ2-3,TGTGCCAGCAGCTTAGAGAGCACTAGCGTCACAGATACGCAGTATTTT,CASSLESTSVTDTQYF
TRBD1,TRBV19,14,-,TRBJ1-5,TGTGCCAGTAGTATAAGACAGGGGGTTCAGCCCCAGCATTTT,CASSIRQGVQPQHF
-,TRBV27,17,-,TRBJ2-1,TGTGCCAGCAGAGCGACTGGCAGGGCGGTTCTCTACGATGAGCAGTTCTTC,CASRATGRAVLYDEQFF
-,TRBV3-1/TRBV3-2,14,-,TRBJ2-1,TGTGCCAGCAGCCAACGGGTTCTCCCAGCCGGGCAGTTCTTC,CASSQRVLPAGQFF
-,TRBV12-3/TRBV12-4,12,-,TRBJ1-1,TGTGCCAGCAGTTTTTGGCAGGGGACGACTTTCTTT,CASSFWQGTTFF
-,TRBV4-1,12,-,TRBJ1-1,TGCGCCAGCAGCCCCCTAGCGGGTGAAGCTTTCTTT,CASSPLAGEAFF
TRBD2,TRBV7-2,13,-,TRBJ2-7,TGTGCCGGGGGGAGGGCTAGCGGGTACGAGCAGTACTTC,CAGGRASGYEQYF
TRBD1,TRBV29-1,16,-,TRBJ1-2,TGCAGCGTTGAGACCGGCAGGGGGCCTAAGGCATATGGCTACACCTTC,CSVETGRGPKAYGYTF
-,TRBV9,16,-,TRBJ1-6,TGTGCCAGCAGCGTGGGGGGAGCCTCCTATAATTCACCCCTCCACTTT,CASSVGGASYNSPLHF
TRBD1,TRBV6-2/TRBV6-3,15,few,TRBJ1-5,TGTGCCAGCAGTTACGGGGCAGGGGGCCATCAGCCCCAGCATTTT,CASSYGAGGHQPQHF
TRBD1,TRBV19,17,-,TRBJ1-2,TGTGCCAGTAGCCGACACCAGGACAGGGAACAACTCTATGGCTACACCTTC,CASSRHQDREQLYGYTF
TRBD1,TRBV28,17,-,TRBJ1-3,TGTGCCAGCAGTTTTTCGGGACAGGTTTTCTCTGGAAACACCATATATTTT,CASSFSGQVFSGNTIYF
-,TRBV28,12,few,TRBJ1-2,TGTGCCAGCAGCACCGGGACTAGCGGCTACACCTTC,CASSTGTSGYTF
TRBD2,TRBV27,14,-,TRBJ2-7,TGTGCCAGCACCCAGATAGCGGGATCGGGCGAGCAGTACTTC,CASTQIAGSGEQYF
TRBD1,TRBV11-2,14,-,TRBJ1-4,TGTGCCAGCAGCTCGACAGGGGGTAGGGAAAAACTGTTTTTT,CASSSTGGREKLFF
-,TRBV7-6,18,-,TRBJ2-3,TGTGCCAGCAGCTCCCGGTTCCGGGCCCGACAGGAGTCCAAAACGCAGTATTTT,CASSSRFRARQESKTQYF
TRBD2,TRBV7-8,15,once,TRBJ2-5,TGTGCCAGCAGCCATAGCGGGGTCGGGTGGAAGACCCAGTACTTC,CASSHSGVGWKTQYF
TRBD1,TRBV3-1/TRBV3-2,12,-,TRBJ1-2,TGTGCCAGCAGCCAGACAGGGGGAGGCTACACCTTC,CASSQTGGGYTF
TRBD1,TRBV30,17,-,TRBJ1-1,TGTGCCTGGAGCGGACAGGGATTGGGTTGGGTGAACACTGAAGCTTTCTTT,CAWSGQGLGWVNTEAFF
-,TRBV28,12,-,TRBJ2-7,TGTGCCAGCAGTCTCTCCGGGACAACGGAGTACTTC,CASSLSGTTEYF
TRBD1,TRBV5-5,14,-,TRBJ1-3,TGTGCCAGCAGCCTGACAGGGGCGGGAAACACCATATATTTT,CASSLTGAGNTIYF
TRBD1,TRBV5-1,16,-,TRBJ1-3,TGCGCCAGCAGCTTTTTCCAGGGGGCGACTGGAAACACCATATATTTT,CASSFFQGATGNTIYF
-,TRBV7-2,15,-,TRBJ2-7,TGTGCCAGCAGCTTAGTGGTGGGAGTACCGAGCGAGCAGTACTTC,CASSLVVGVPSEQYF
-,TRBV18,15,-,TRBJ1-4,TGTGCCAGCTCGCCCACGGTCACTTCTAATGAAAAACTGTTTTTT,CASSPTVTSNEKLFF
-,TRBV25-1,12,-,TRBJ2-5,TGTGCCAGCAGGGGGCTCCAAGAGACCCAGTACTTC,CASRGLQETQYF
-,TRBV28,14,-,TRBJ2-5,TGTGCCAGCAGTTTACTTTCCTTACAAGAGACCCAGTACTTC,CASSLLSLQETQYF
-,TRBV19,15,-,TRBJ2-5,TGTGCCAGTAGTATAGGGGGGCTCGGGCAAGAGACCCAGTACTTC,CASSIGGLGQETQYF
-,TRBV7-2,18,few,TRBJ2-6,TGTGCCAGCAGCTTAGTAGGGGCGCCTAGCTCTGGGGCCAACGTCCTGACTTTC,CASSLVGAPSSGANVLTF
TRBD1,TRBV30,16,-,TRBJ2-6,TGTGCCTGGAGAAGACAGGGGATATCTGGGGCCAACGTCCTGACTTTC,CAWRRQGISGANVLTF
TRBD1,TRBV5-1,14,-,TRBJ1-1,TGCGCCAGCAGCTTGGGACAGGGAAACCCTGAAGCTTTCTTT,CASSLGQGNPEAFF
-,TRBV6-5,14,-,TRBJ1-1,TGTGCCAGCCCCTACCGTGACGGGGGCACTGAAGCTTTCTTT,CASPYRDGGTEAFF
-,TRBV12-3/TRBV12-4,13,-,TRBJ2-1,TGTGCCAGCAGTTCGACAGGCTACAATGAGCAGTTCTTC,CASSSTGYNEQFF
-,TRBV30,15,-,TRBJ2-2,TGTGCCTGGAGTGTAGGCACGGGAACGTCCGGGGAGCTGTTTTTT,CAWSVGTGTSGELFF
TRBD1,TRBV6-5,15,-,TRBJ1-2,TGTGCCAGCAGTTACAGCACCGGGACAGGGCAGGGCTACACCTTC,CASSYSTGTGQGYTF
-,TRBV5-5,15,-,TRBJ2-5,TGTGCCAGCAGCCAGACTCATACGACTGAAGAGACCCAGTACTTC,CASSQTHTTEETQYF
-,TRBV7-2,13,few,TRBJ2-1,TGTGCCAGCAGCTTAGGATACGGGAATGAGCAGTTCTTC,CASSLGYGNEQFF
TRBD2,TRBV15,21,-,TRBJ2-3,TGTGCCACCAGCAGAGCTAGGACCGGGACTAGCGGGAGAATTACCGCAGATACGCAGTATTTT,CATSRARTGTSGRITADTQYF
-,TRBV6-5,13,-,TRBJ1-2,TGTGCCAGCGGAATAGCTGGCAACTATGGCTACACCTTC,CASGIAGNYGYTF
TRBD2,TRBV5-4,16,-,TRBJ2-3,TGTGCCAGCAGCTCAGGACTAGCGGGAGAAGGAGATACGCAGTATTTT,CASSSGLAGEGDTQYF
TRBD2,TRBV19,15,-,TRBJ2-7,TGTGCCAGTAGTAGGGGACTACCTCTAGTTTACGAGCAGTACTTC,CASSRGLPLVYEQYF
-,TRBV6-5,14,-,TRBJ2-7,TGTGCCAGCGGACGCTCGACAGGTGCCTACGAGCAGTACTTC,CASGRSTGAYEQYF
-,TRBV5-1,14,-,TRBJ2-2,TGCGCCAGCAGCTTGGCATCAGGGGCGCAGGAGCTGTTTTTT,CASSLASGAQELFF
-,TRBV5-1,13,-,TRBJ2-5,TGCGCCAGCAGCTTATCAGGGGAAGAGACCCAGTACTTC,CASSLSGEETQYF
TRBD1,TRBV5-1,14,few,TRBJ1-2,TGCGCCAGCAGCTTTTCAGGGGGCGAGCATGGCTACACCTTC,CASSFSGGEHGYTF
-,TRBV7-2,15,-,TRBJ2-3,TGTGCCAGCAGCCCAGGCGCCCACAGCACAGATACGCAGTATTTT,CASSPGAHSTDTQYF
-,TRBV12-3/TRBV12-4,13,-,TRBJ1-1,TGTGCCAGCAGTCCGGGACCAGGGGCTGAAGCTTTCTTT,CASSPGPGAEAFF
TRBD1,TRBV7-9,16,-,TRBJ2-5,TGTGCCAGCAGTTCCCCCCTCGGGACAGTCCAAGAGACCCAGTACTTC,CASSSPLGTVQETQYF
TRBD2,TRBV3-1/TRBV3-2,14,-,TRBJ2-5,TGTGCCAGCAGCCTAGCGGGGTCAGAAGAGACCCAGTACTTC,CASSLAGSEETQYF
-,TRBV6-6,15,-,TRBJ1-1,TGTGCCAGCAGTTACGCGACAGACCACTACACTGAAGCTTTCTTT,CASSYATDHYTEAFF
TRBD1,TRBV5-1,13,-,TRBJ2-7,TGCGCCAGCAGCCCAGGGGGCTTGTACGAGCAGTACTTC,CASSPGGLYEQYF
TRBD2,TRBV30,14,-,TRBJ2-7,TGTGCCTGGAGTAGACTAGCGGGAGCCTACGAGCAGTACTTC,CAWSRLAGAYEQYF
-,TRBV12-3/TRBV12-4,11,-,TRBJ1-1,TGTGCCAGCAGTTCCTACACTGAAGCTTTCTTT,CASSSYTEAFF